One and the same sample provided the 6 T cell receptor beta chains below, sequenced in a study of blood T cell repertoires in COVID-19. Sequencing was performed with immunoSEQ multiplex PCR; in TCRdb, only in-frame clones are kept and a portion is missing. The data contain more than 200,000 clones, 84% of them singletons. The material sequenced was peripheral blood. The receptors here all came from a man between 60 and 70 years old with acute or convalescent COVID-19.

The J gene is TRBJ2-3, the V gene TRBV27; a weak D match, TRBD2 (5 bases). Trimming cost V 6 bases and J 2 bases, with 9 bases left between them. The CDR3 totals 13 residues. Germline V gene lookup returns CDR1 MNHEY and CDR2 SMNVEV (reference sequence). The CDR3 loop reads CASRVRDTDTQYF. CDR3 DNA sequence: TGTGCCAGCAGAGTTCGGGACACAGATACGCAGTATTTT.

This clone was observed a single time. CDR3 bases: TGTGCCAGCAGCGCGGACAGGGGAAGCTATGGCTACACCTTC. Its protein is CASSADRGSYGYTF. This chain joins TRBV3-1 (or the pseudogene TRBV3-2) and TRBJ1-2; TRBD1 matches at 9 bases. Germline V gene data show CDR1 as LGHDT and CDR2 as YNNKEL (reference sequence). The CDR3 is 14 residues long. V shed 5 bases, J shed 4 bases, and the junction held 5 bases outside the gene matches.

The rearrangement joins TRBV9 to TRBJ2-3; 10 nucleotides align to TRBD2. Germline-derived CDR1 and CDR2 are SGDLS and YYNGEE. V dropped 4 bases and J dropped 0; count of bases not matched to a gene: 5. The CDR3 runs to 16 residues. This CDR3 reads CASSISGGPSTDTQYF. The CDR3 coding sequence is TGTGCCAGCAGCATTAGCGGGGGGCCAAGCACAGATACGCAGTATTTT.

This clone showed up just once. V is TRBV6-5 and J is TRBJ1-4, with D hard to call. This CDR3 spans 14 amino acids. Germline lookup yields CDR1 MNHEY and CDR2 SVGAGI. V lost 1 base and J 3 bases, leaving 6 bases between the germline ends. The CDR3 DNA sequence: TGTGCCAGCAGTTACTTGAGATCTAATGAAAAACTGTTTTTT. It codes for CASSYLRSNEKLFF.

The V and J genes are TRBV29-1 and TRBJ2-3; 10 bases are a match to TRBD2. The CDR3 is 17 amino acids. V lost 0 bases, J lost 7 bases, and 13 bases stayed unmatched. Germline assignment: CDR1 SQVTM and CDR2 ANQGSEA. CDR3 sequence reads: CSVEDRGSGRASNTQYF. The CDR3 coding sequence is TGCAGCGTTGAAGATCGGGGCAGCGGGAGGGCCTCGAATACGCAGTATTTT.

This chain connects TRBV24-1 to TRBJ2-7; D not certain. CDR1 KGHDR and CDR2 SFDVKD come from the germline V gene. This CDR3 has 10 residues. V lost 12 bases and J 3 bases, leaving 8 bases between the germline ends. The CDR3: CASYIYEQYF. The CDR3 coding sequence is TGTGCCTCTTACATCTACGAGCAGTACTTC.